Shown below are 20 T cell receptor beta chains from a single sample sequenced in a study of PD-1 blockade in classical Hodgkin lymphoma. As for time point: cycle 4 day 1 (C4D1), after 6 weeks of nivolumab. Each patient experienced a relapse that followed autologous stem cell transplantation, and brentuximab vedotin exposure varied. Researchers used magnetic negative selection to pull out pure CD4+ T cells from thawed PBMCs. Clones were read by immunoSEQ multiplex PCR, and TCRdb kept only the in-frame ones, dropping some. The sample shows approximately 6,200 clones, approximately 86% of them seen only once. Specimen: CD4+ T cells from blood, collected before the fourth cycle of nivolumab. These receptors came from a human donor with classical Hodgkin lymphoma.

The CDR3 sequence is CASSTLGVPYEQYF. In nucleotides, the CDR3 is TGTGCCAGCAGCACCCTAGGGGTCCCCTACGAGCAGTACTTC. The chain is built from TRBV6-5 and TRBJ2-5; D is perhaps TRBD1 (5 bases). The DNA end is a closer match to TRBJ2-7, so the J assignment may be wrong. Germline V gene data show CDR1 as MNHEY and CDR2 as SVGAGI. This CDR3 contains 14 residues.

The chain links TRBV2 to TRBJ1-3; 8 nucleotides line up with TRBD1. Germline values: CDR1 SNHLY, CDR2 FYNNEI. J lost 3 bases, V lost 9 bases, and 7 bases had no gene match. The CDR3 length is 14 residues. The CDR3, as DNA: TGTGCCAGTTCCCAGACAGGGGATGGAAACACCATATATTTT. This encodes CASSQTGDGNTIYF.

The chain combines TRBV10-3 with TRBJ2-7; no clear D gene. The ends were cut back, 2 bases at V and 3 bases at J, with 8 bases in the middle. Per the germline V gene, CDR1 is ENHRY and CDR2 is SYGVKD. The CDR3 has 13 amino acids. The CDR3 coding sequence is TGTGCCATCAGTGAGGGACGGCACTACGAGCAGTACTTC. Translating it yields CAISEGRHYEQYF.

This chain connects TRBV7-9 to TRBJ1-1; no definite D call. V was trimmed by 4 bases and J by 4 bases, leaving 19 bases between them. The germline V gene encodes CDR1 SEHNR and CDR2 FQNEAQ (reference sequence). This CDR3 region has 16 residues. CDR3 DNA sequence: TGTGCCAGCAGCTCGATCCGGGGTTGGGCCAGCACTGAAGCTTTCTTT. This translates into CASSSIRGWASTEAFF.

This clone was detected only once. The genes are TRBV5-1 and TRBJ2-1, with 12 nucleotides matching TRBD2. CDR1 is SGHRS and CDR2 is YFSETQ in the germline V gene. The CDR3 is made up of 15 amino acids. The junction had 2 bases not matched to a gene; V was cut back by 0 bases and J by 7 bases. The CDR3 region has the DNA TGCGCCAGCAGCTTGGCGACTAGCGGGAGAAATGAGCAGTTCTTC. This sequence encodes CASSLATSGRNEQFF.

This clone showed up just a few times. This chain connects TRBV20-1 to TRBJ1-2, with D possibly matching TRBD1 (6 bases). From germline, CDR1 is DFQATT and CDR2 SNEGSKA (reference sequence). V lost 5 bases, J lost 8 bases, and 12 bases lay in between. CDR3 length equals 11 residues. Here the CDR3 DNA reads TGCAGTGCTTACAGGGTTTGGGGCTACACCTTC. Amino acid sequence: CSAYRVWGYTF.

The chain is built from TRBV19 and TRBJ2-7; TRBD2 matches at 10 bases. The germline V gene encodes CDR1 LNHDA and CDR2 SQIVND (reference sequence). Losses at the gene ends were 3 bases for V and 3 bases for J; bases not matched to a gene: 20. The CDR3 extends over 20 amino acids. As DNA, the CDR3 is TGTGCCAGTAGTATGTTTTTCGGGACAGCTACTAGCGGGGCTATCTACGAGCAGTACTTC. Residues: CASSMFFGTATSGAIYEQYF.

The V and J genes are TRBV6-5 and TRBJ2-1, with 8 bases aligning to TRBD2. With V trimmed by 5 bases and J by 13 bases, 7 bases remained unmatched. The CDR3 is 12 residues long. The germline V gene encodes CDR1 MNHEY and CDR2 SVGAGI. Written as DNA, the CDR3 is TGTGCCAGCAGTCAGGCTACTAGCGGACAGTTCTTC. Residues: CASSQATSGQFF.

This clone has just a few counts. The V gene is TRBV19, the J gene TRBJ1-2; 7 bases map to TRBD1. This CDR3 spans 15 amino acids. V was pared by 7 bases and J by 5 bases, with 13 bases of the junction left unmatched. Germline CDR1 LNHDA, CDR2 SQIVND (reference sequence). This CDR3 is CASTPGDRDYYGYTF. CDR3 bases: TGTGCCAGTACCCCCGGCGACAGGGATTATTATGGCTACACCTTC.

This chain links TRBV19 with TRBJ2-3, with a tentative D call TRBD2 (5 bases). V lost 3 bases to trimming and J lost 4 bases, with 14 bases between them. CDR1 is LNHDA and CDR2 is SQIVND in the germline V gene (reference sequence). The CDR3 runs 15 residues. CDR3 loop: CASSMAPRGADTQYF. CDR3 in DNA: TGTGCCAGTAGTATGGCCCCCCGGGGAGCAGATACGCAGTATTTT.

This chain uses TRBV6-4 with TRBJ2-7; perhaps TRBD2 as D (6 bases). The germline CDR1 and CDR2 sequences are MRHNA and SNTAGT. CDR3 size: 12 residues. Trimming shortened V by 0 bases and J by 6 bases, and 6 bases separated the two germline ends. CDR3 in amino acids: CASSDSRGEQYF. For the CDR3, the DNA is TGTGCCAGCAGTGACTCGCGGGGCGAGCAGTACTTC.

V is TRBV7-9 and J is TRBJ2-1, with 12 nucleotides matching TRBD2. V lost 4 bases to trimming and J lost 6 bases; unmatched junction nucleotides: 4. This CDR3 has 15 residues. CDR1 and CDR2 from the germline V gene are SEHNR and FQNEAQ (reference sequence). The CDR3: CASSSWTSGINEQFF. CDR3 bases: TGTGCCAGCAGCTCCTGGACTAGCGGGATCAATGAGCAGTTCTTC.

The gene calls are TRBV4-1 and TRBJ2-1, with D perhaps assigned TRBD1 or TRBD2 (5 bases each). The CDR3 sequence is 14 residues long. Germline V gene lookup returns CDR1 MGHRA and CDR2 YSYEKL. Trimming shortened V by 3 bases and J by 4 bases, and 10 bases separated the two germline ends. The CDR3 nucleotides read TGCGCCAGCAGCCATCTAGCAGGGTACAATGAGCAGTTCTTC. Amino acids: CASSHLAGYNEQFF.

The chain recombines TRBV2 with TRBJ2-7, with D unclear. In germline, CDR1 is SNHLY, CDR2 FYNNEI. V lost 3 bases, J lost 9 bases, and 15 bases lay in between. The CDR3 is made up of 13 amino acids. The CDR3 DNA sequence: TGTGCCAGCAGTGACGGTGATGAGATTGGGCAGTACTTC. Translation: CASSDGDEIGQYF.

The genes are TRBV19 and TRBJ1-6, with D perhaps TRBD1 (5 bases). The germline CDR1 and CDR2 sequences are LNHDA and SQIVND (reference sequence). Trimming took off 4 bases at V and 4 bases at J, with 8 bases between the two ends. This CDR3 spans 14 amino acids. CDR3 bases: TGTGCCAGTAGTACAGGGCTTTATAATTCACCCCTCCACTTT. Translation: CASSTGLYNSPLHF.

This chain joins TRBV5-4 and TRBJ2-1; 8 nucleotides agree with TRBD2. After removal of 4 bases from V and 6 bases from J, the junction contained 9 bases not matched to a gene. The CDR3 is 15 residues long. Germline values: CDR1 SGHNT, CDR2 YYREEE (reference sequence). The chain's CDR3 is CASSPRLSGINEQFF. The CDR3 DNA is TGTGCCAGCAGCCCCCGACTTAGCGGGATCAATGAGCAGTTCTTC.

This sequence joins TRBV5-1 and TRBJ1-1, with D maybe TRBD1 (5 bases). The germline V gene has CDR1 SGHRS and CDR2 YFSETQ. Deletions cut 0 bases from V and 4 bases from J, with 13 bases between. This CDR3 is built from 15 residues. This CDR3 is CASSLAPGTATEAFF. In DNA form, the CDR3 reads TGCGCCAGCAGCTTGGCCCCGGGGACGGCCACTGAAGCTTTCTTT.

This sequence joins TRBV4-1 and TRBJ2-4; 10 bases agree with TRBD2. The CDR3 sequence is 17 residues long. V lost 1 base and J lost 0; bases outside the gene matches: 3. Germline V gene lookup returns CDR1 MGHRA and CDR2 YSYEKL. CDR3 residues: CASSQASGGAAKNIQYF. CDR3 coding DNA: TGCGCCAGCAGCCAAGCCAGCGGGGGGGCAGCCAAAAACATTCAGTACTTC.

The V call is TRBV7-9, the J call TRBJ1-3; 7 bases line up with TRBD1. V shed 5 bases, J shed 0 bases, and the junction held 4 bases outside the gene matches. CDR3 length: 15 residues. The germline V gene has CDR1 SEHNR and CDR2 FQNEAQ (reference sequence). Here the CDR3 DNA reads TGTGCCAGCAGCCCCAGGGGGAACTCTGGAAACACCATATATTTT. The encoded protein is CASSPRGNSGNTIYF.

V and J are TRBV30 and TRBJ1-1; tentatively, D is TRBD1 (5 bases). Per the germline V gene, CDR1 is GTSNPN and CDR2 is SVGIG (reference sequence). The ends were cut back, 1 base at V and 3 bases at J, with 12 bases in the middle. The CDR3 runs to 14 residues. CDR3 sequence: CAWSAGTSYTEAFF. The CDR3 nucleotides read TGTGCCTGGAGTGCCGGGACTTCGTACACTGAAGCTTTCTTT.